Each of the 9 T cell receptor beta chains below was sequenced from the same sample in a study of blood T cell repertoires in COVID-19. Clones were sequenced by immunoSEQ multiplex PCR, and TCRdb holds only the in-frame ones, with some missing. The data contain 110,000 to 150,000 clones, approximately 78% of them singletons. The specimen was PBMCs or T cells enriched from blood (not recorded which). The receptors shown here come from a woman aged 45-65 years who had recovered from COVID-19.

The sample holds a few counts of this clone. The gene calls are TRBV6-6 and TRBJ1-1; D perhaps matches TRBD1 (5 bases). The CDR3 contains 12 residues. From germline, CDR1 is MNHNY and CDR2 SVGAGI (reference sequence). V was cut by 3 bases and J by 6 bases, with 8 bases left in between. CDR3 bases: TGTGCCAGCAGTTATCAAGGGGCTGAAGCTTTCTTT. Protein sequence: CASSYQGAEAFF.

V gene TRBV30 combines with J gene TRBJ2-7; 9 nucleotides match TRBD2. The CDR3 totals 13 residues. The trim removed 8 bases at V and 6 bases at J, leaving 11 bases unmatched. The germline gives CDR1 GTSNPN, CDR2 SVGIG (reference sequence). The CDR3 nucleotides read TGTGCCGGCAACGCGGGAGGGGGTAGCGAGCAGTACTTC. Encoded protein: CAGNAGGGSEQYF.

In the case of this clone: A junction boundary mismatches the germline segment, possibly from a read error. The rearrangement links TRBV28 to TRBJ2-7; D possibly corresponds to TRBD2 (6 bases). The CDR3 has 12 residues. CDR1 and CDR2 from the germline V gene are MDHEN and SYDVKM. CDR3 sequence reads: CVSSFRAREEYF. CDR3 nucleotides: TGTGTCAGCAGTTTCCGGGCTAGGGAGGAGTACTTC.

V usage is TRBV2 and J usage is TRBJ2-1; 7 bases agree with TRBD2. The J segment lost 8 bases and the V segment lost 8 bases, leaving 15 bases of the junction unmatched. CDR3 length: 15 residues. Looked up from germline, CDR1 is SNHLY and CDR2 is FYNNEI. The CDR3 sequence: CASQMRTRRGDEQFF. In DNA, the CDR3 is TGTGCCAGCCAAATGCGGACTAGGCGGGGAGATGAGCAGTTCTTC.

The chain uses TRBV13 and TRBJ2-7, with TRBD2 identical over 13 bases. Unmatched junction bases numbered 14, after V lost 5 bases and J lost 4 bases. This CDR3 has 18 amino acids. Germline CDR1 is PRHDT and CDR2 is FYEKMQ (reference sequence). The CDR3 nucleotides are TGTGCCAGCAGCCTCTCTCAACTAGCGGGGGGGCGAAGTTACGAGCAGTACTTC. It is translated as CASSLSQLAGGRSYEQYF.

The V call is TRBV29-1, the J call TRBJ2-3; D possibly corresponds to TRBD2 (6 bases). The CDR3 totals 12 residues. CDR1 and CDR2 from the germline V gene are SQVTM and ANQGSEA. Trimming took 8 bases from V and 1 from J, leaving 10 bases between them. The CDR3 sequence: CSLGGGTDTQYF. CDR3 coding DNA: TGCAGCCTGGGGGGTGGCACAGATACGCAGTATTTT.

The V gene is TRBV5-6, the J gene TRBJ1-4; 9 bases are shared with TRBD1. The germline gives CDR1 SGHDT, CDR2 YYEEEE. The CDR3 is made up of 14 amino acids. The ends lost 2 bases at V and 6 bases at J; junction bases unmatched: 2. Here the CDR3 DNA reads TGTGCCAGCAGCTTTTGGACAGGGGATGAAAAACTGTTTTTT. Translating gives CASSFWTGDEKLFF.

This chain joins TRBV24-1 and TRBJ1-5; D is undetermined. V dropped 4 bases and J dropped 3 bases, with 15 bases sitting between them. The CDR3 extends over 16 amino acids. Looked up from germline, CDR1 is KGHDR and CDR2 is SFDVKD. The CDR3 bases are TGTGCCACCAGTGACCCGGACGGGAGATTCAATCAGCCCCAGCATTTT. Protein sequence: CATSDPDGRFNQPQHF.

This clone was seen only a few times. This chain connects TRBV10-3 to TRBJ2-1; 8 bases match TRBD1. V was pared by 6 bases and J by 3 bases, with 1 base of the junction left unmatched. CDR3 length: 13 residues. Germline V lookup: CDR1 ENHRY, CDR2 SYGVKD. The CDR3 DNA follows: TGTGCCATCAGAGGACAGGGCTACAATGAGCAGTTCTTC. It yields the protein CAIRGQGYNEQFF.